This TCR beta chain stems from a study of beta chain features in type 1 diabetes. Study findings and constraints: These data did not resolve whether HLA type affects TCRB rearrangement. Type 1 diabetes patients had moderately but significantly shorter TCRB CDR3s in all four CD4+ subsets. The naive, central memory and Treg TCRB repertoires of patients appeared to be more similar to one another than those of healthy donors.

In the case of this clone: What it binds is not known.

The CDR3 is made up of 16 amino acids. Germline V CDR1 and CDR2: SEHNR, FQNEAQ (reference sequence). V was pared by 2 bases and J by 1 base, with 6 bases of the junction left unmatched. Sequenced material consisted of expressed TCRB transcripts (all of the isolated RNA was reverse transcribed). Naive, central memory and regulatory T cell samples came to a mean of approximately 3.3 million reads. Here immunoSEQ multiplex PCR was the method, and the copy in TCRdb shows in-frame clones only, minus some. The table lists approximately 160,000 clones, approximately 10% of them singletons. The chain carries TRBV7-9 and TRBJ2-3; 7 nucleotides line up with TRBD1. The sequence came from a man in his thirties or forties with type 1 diabetes. Material: central memory CD4+ T cells from blood. The DNA for the CDR3 is TGTGCCAGCAGCTTAAGGGGGCAGGACGGCACAGATACGCAGTATTTT. It is translated as CASSLRGQDGTDTQYF.